This TCR beta chain was sequenced during a study of response to subunit inactivated influenza vaccine. The study, taken as a whole, reports: Researchers suggested that each seasonal influenza vaccination recruits few new T cells.

V dropped 3 bases and J dropped 1; count of bases not matched to a gene: 5. CDR1 and CDR2 (germline): DFQATT, SNEGSKA (reference sequence). The CDR3 consists of 14 residues. TCRdb independently ran MiXCR on the RT-PCR reads; one entry per CDR3 protein. The data hold approximately 680,000 distinct CDR3 sequences, with 15% to 19% observed a single time. With regard to this clonotype: Its antigen is not identified.

This material consisted of PBMCs from blood, taken roughly 12 days after vaccination. V and J are TRBV20-1 and TRBJ2-5; 7 positions match TRBD1. This clonotype originated in a man over 45 who received an inactivated influenza vaccine. CDR3 sequence: CSASIRTGQETQYF. The CDR3 nucleotides read TGCAGTGCTAGTATTAGGACAGGCCAAGAGACCCAGTACTTC.